Below are 8 T cell receptor beta chains sequenced from a single sample in a study of beta chain features in type 1 diabetes. Findings of the study overall: People with Type 1 diabetes carried modestly yet significantly shorter TCRB CDR3s in all four CD4+ subsets.

Every bit of the isolated RNA underwent reverse transcription, so sequencing read expressed TCRB transcripts. Clones were sequenced by immunoSEQ multiplex PCR, and TCRdb holds only the in-frame ones, with some missing. Of over 150,000 clones in the sample, around 7.8% were seen once. Their recognized antigens are unknown. Input material: central memory CD4+ T cells from blood. All receptors come from a woman between 40 and 55 years old with type 1 diabetes.

This clone was observed a handful of times. CDR3 DNA sequence: TGTGCCAGTAGTATAGCTCCAGGGGGCGGGAACATTCAGTACTTC. This gives the protein CASSIAPGGGNIQYF. The gene calls are TRBV19 and TRBJ2-4; 8 bases are a match to TRBD1. CDR3 length: 15 residues. Germline V gene lookup returns CDR1 LNHDA and CDR2 SQIVND (reference sequence). Trimming took 1 base from V and 7 from J; bases not matched to a gene: 6.

This clone was observed a few times. The chain couples TRBV18 to TRBJ2-6; 9 bases are a match to TRBD1. CDR3 length equals 17 residues. J was trimmed by 0 bases and V by 3 bases; bases with no gene match: 3. The V gene's germline CDR1 is KGHSH and CDR2 LQKENI. The CDR3: CASSPGTGTSGANVLTF. CDR3 nucleotides: TGTGCCAGCTCACCCGGGACAGGGACCTCTGGGGCCAACGTCCTGACTTTC.

V gene TRBV2 combines with J gene TRBJ1-4; a possible D gene is TRBD1 (6 bases). Trimming removed 6 bases from V and 4 bases from J, with 15 bases in between. CDR1 SNHLY and CDR2 FYNNEI come from the germline V gene. The CDR3 is made up of 15 amino acids. This chain's CDR3 is CASSRGGQDNEKLFF. The CDR3 DNA sequence: TGTGCCAGCAGCAGGGGAGGGCAGGATAATGAAAAACTGTTTTTT.

This clone was seen more than once but under ten times. The chain uses TRBV19 and TRBJ1-5, with unresolved D. This CDR3 is built from 14 residues. CDR1 LNHDA and CDR2 SQIVND come from the germline V gene (reference sequence). The V end was cut by 5 bases, the J end by 7 bases, with 15 bases between. CDR3 coding DNA: TGTGCCAGTAGTCTCCAGGACTCCGGACAGCCCCAGCATTTT. The encoded protein is CASSLQDSGQPQHF.

Only a few counts were recorded for this clone. The genes are TRBV29-1 and TRBJ2-7; 7 nucleotides align to TRBD2. V gave up 7 bases and J gave up 2 bases; unmatched junction bases: 2. Looked up from germline, CDR1 is SQVTM and CDR2 is ANQGSEA. The CDR3 contains 11 residues. The CDR3 sequence: CSAGTTYEQYF. The CDR3 DNA is TGCAGCGCCGGGACTACCTACGAGCAGTACTTC.

The rearrangement links TRBV5-1 to TRBJ2-1; 8 bases are a match to TRBD2. In germline, CDR1 is SGHRS, CDR2 YFSETQ. J lost 5 bases, V lost 1 base, and 5 bases had no gene match. This CDR3 comprises 15 residues. CDR3 sequence: CASSLRPAGDNEQFF. The CDR3 DNA is TGCGCCAGCAGCTTGCGACCAGCGGGGGACAATGAGCAGTTCTTC.

This clone has only a few counts. The rearrangement links TRBV28 to TRBJ1-5; 7 bases line up with TRBD1. The CDR3 spans 16 residues. V trimming: 3 bases; J trimming: 2 bases; junction bases outside the gene matches: 7. CDR1 MDHEN and CDR2 SYDVKM come from the germline V gene. The CDR3 nucleotides read TGTGCCAGCAGTTTGACCAACACAGGGGGCAATCAGCCCCAGCATTTT. Translating gives CASSLTNTGGNQPQHF.

This sequence joins TRBV2 and TRBJ1-3; D may be TRBD1 (5 bases). Germline V gene data show CDR1 as SNHLY and CDR2 as FYNNEI. There are 16 residues in the CDR3. The V end was cut by 8 bases, the J end by 0 bases, with 17 bases between. CDR3 nucleotides: TGTGCCAGCGGGGCTAATCACAGGAGCTCTGGAAACACCATATATTTT. This encodes CASGANHRSSGNTIYF.